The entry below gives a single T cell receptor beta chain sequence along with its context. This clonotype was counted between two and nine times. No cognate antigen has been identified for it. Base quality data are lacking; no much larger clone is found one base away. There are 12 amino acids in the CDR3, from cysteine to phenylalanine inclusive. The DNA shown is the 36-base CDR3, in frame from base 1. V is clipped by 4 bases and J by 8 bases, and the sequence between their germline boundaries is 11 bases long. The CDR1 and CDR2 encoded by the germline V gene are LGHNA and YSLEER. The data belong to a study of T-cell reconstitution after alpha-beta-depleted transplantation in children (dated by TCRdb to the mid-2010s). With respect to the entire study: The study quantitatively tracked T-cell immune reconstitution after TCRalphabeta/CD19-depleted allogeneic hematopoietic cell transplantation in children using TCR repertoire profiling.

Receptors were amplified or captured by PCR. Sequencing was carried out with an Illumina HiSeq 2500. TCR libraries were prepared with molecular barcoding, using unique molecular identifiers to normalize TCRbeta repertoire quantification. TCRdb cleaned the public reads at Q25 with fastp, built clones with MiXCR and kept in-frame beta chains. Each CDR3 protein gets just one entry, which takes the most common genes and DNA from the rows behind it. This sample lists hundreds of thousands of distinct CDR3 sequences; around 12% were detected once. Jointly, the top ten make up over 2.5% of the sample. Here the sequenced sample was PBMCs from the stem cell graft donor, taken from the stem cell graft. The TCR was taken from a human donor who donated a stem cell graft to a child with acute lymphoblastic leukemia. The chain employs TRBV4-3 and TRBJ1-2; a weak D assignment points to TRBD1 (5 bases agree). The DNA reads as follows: TGCGCCAGCAGCCGGGGGTCCAGCGGCTACACCTTC. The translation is CASSRGSSGYTF.